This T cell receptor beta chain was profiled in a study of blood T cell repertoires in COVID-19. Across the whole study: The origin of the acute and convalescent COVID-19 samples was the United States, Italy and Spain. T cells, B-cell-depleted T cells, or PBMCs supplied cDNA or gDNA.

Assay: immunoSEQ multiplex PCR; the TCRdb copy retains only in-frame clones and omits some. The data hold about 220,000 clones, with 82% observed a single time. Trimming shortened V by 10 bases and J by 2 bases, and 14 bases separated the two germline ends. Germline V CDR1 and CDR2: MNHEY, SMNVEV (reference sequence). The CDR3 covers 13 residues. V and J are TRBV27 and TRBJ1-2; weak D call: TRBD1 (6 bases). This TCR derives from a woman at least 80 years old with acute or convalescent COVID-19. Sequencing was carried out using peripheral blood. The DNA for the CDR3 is TGTGCCACCGCCAGGACAGAGAACTATGGCTACACCTTC. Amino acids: CATARTENYGYTF.